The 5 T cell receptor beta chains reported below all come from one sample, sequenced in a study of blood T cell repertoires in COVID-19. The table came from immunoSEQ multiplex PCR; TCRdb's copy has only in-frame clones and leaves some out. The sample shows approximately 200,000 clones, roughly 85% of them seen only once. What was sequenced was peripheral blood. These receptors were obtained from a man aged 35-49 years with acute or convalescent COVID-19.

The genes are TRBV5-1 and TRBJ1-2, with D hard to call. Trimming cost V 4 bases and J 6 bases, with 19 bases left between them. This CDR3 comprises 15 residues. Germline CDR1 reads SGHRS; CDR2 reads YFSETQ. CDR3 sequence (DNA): TGCGCCAGCAGCGTTTCCGGGATCCTCTGGCATGGCTACACCTTC. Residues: CASSVSGILWHGYTF.

The CDR3 here is CASSFPGLKTQYF. The DNA for the CDR3 is TGTGCCAGCAGTTTTCCGGGACTAAAAACGCAGTATTTT. The genes are TRBV12-3 or TRBV12-4 and TRBJ2-3, with TRBD2 matching 7 bases. After removal of 3 bases from V and 9 bases from J, the junction contained 6 bases not matched to a gene. This CDR3 has 13 residues.

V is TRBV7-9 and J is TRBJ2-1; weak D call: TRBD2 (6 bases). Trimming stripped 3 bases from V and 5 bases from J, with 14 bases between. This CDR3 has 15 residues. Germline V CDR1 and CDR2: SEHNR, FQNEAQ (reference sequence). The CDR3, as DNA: TGTGCCAGCAGCTTGTTAGCGGTGTCCCACAATGAGCAGTTCTTC. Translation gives CASSLLAVSHNEQFF.

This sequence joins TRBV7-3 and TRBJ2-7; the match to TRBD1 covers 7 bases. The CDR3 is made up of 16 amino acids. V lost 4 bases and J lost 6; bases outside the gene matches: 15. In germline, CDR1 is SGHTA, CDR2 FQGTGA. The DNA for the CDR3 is TGTGCCAGCAGCTCGGACAGACAGGGAAGGGGCGGCGAGCAGTACTTC. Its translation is CASSSDRQGRGGEQYF.

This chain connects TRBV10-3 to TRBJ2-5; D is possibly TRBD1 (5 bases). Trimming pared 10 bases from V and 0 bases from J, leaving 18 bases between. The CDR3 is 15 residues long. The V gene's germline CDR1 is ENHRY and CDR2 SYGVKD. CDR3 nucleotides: TGTGCCACAAGTTTAAACCCGACAGACCAAGAGACCCAGTACTTC. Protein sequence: CATSLNPTDQETQYF.